This TCR beta chain was recovered during a study of a mutant IDH1 vaccine in newly diagnosed glioma. V lost 1 base and J lost 0, with 9 bases in between. The CDR3 has 15 residues. Germline assignment: CDR1 SGHRS and CDR2 YFSETQ. Method: immunoSEQ multiplex PCR; TCRdb's copy keeps in-frame clones and lacks some. The profile shows 90,000 to 100,000 clones, 80% to 90% of them singletons. Noted time point: baseline, week 1 (first vaccination visit). Treatment defined: pre-vaccination baseline after standard-of-care therapy. The receptor was derived from a woman between 50 and 59 years old with glioma. This sequence joins TRBV5-1 and TRBJ2-3, with D maybe TRBD2 (5 bases). The material sequenced was PBMCs, taken from a glioma patient treated with radiotherapy, temozolomide or both. For the CDR3, the DNA is TGCGCCAGCAGCTTGAGGCCTAGCAGCACAGATACGCAGTATTTT. The encoded protein is CASSLRPSSTDTQYF. Full variable domain (outside the CDR3, taken from reference TRBV5-1 and TRBJ2-3): KAGVTQTPRYLIKTRGQQVTLSCSPISGHRSVSWYQQTPGQGLQFLFEYFSETQRNKGNFPGRFSGRQFSNSRSEMNVSTLELGDSALYLCASSLRPSSTDTQYFGPGTRLTVL.